The 30 T cell receptor beta chains below come from one sample, sequenced in a study of blood T cell repertoires in COVID-19. Assay: immunoSEQ multiplex PCR; the TCRdb copy retains only in-frame clones and omits some. This table holds about 81,000 clones, roughly four fifths found once. The specimen was peripheral blood. The source of these receptors is a human donor in a cohort sampled during active COVID-19.

The chain recombines TRBV24-1 with TRBJ2-1; D uncertain. Germline CDR1 KGHDR, CDR2 SFDVKD. The CDR3 covers 12 residues. Trimming cost V 4 bases and J 3 bases, with 3 bases left between them. The CDR3 protein is CATSDSYNEQFF. The CDR3 DNA reads as TGTGCCACCAGTGACAGCTACAATGAGCAGTTCTTC.

Many counts were recorded for this clone. This chain uses TRBV11-2 with TRBJ2-7; D is possibly TRBD2 (6 bases). V gave up 5 bases and J gave up 6 bases, with 11 bases separating them. The CDR3 is 12 residues long. The germline gives CDR1 SGHAT, CDR2 FQNNGV. The CDR3 DNA reads as TGTGCCAGCAGCCGGGGGACCGCCGAGCAGTACTTC. Amino acid sequence: CASSRGTAEQYF. Combining the CDR3 with reference TRBV11-2 and TRBJ2-7 gives the whole variable domain EAGVAQSPRYKIIEKRQSVAFWCNPISGHATLYWYQQILGQGPKLLIQFQNNGVVDDSQLPKDRFSAERLKGVDSTLKIQPAKLEDSAVYLCASSRGTAEQYFGPGTRLTVT.

The V gene is TRBV21-1, the J gene TRBJ1-4. TRBV21-1 is a recognized pseudogene. The CDR3 contains 17 residues. This CDR3 reads CASSKGSAGGEHEKLFF. CDR3 bases: TGTGCCAGCAGCAAAGGATCGGCGGGGGGCGAGCACGAAAAACTGTTTTTT.

This sequence joins TRBV7-3 and TRBJ1-2; the match to TRBD1 covers 12 bases. Germline V gene lookup returns CDR1 SGHTA and CDR2 FQGTGA. Germline trimming cut 8 bases from V and 6 bases from J; bases unmatched to any gene: 4. The length of the CDR3 is 13 residues. The CDR3 is CASRDRGRDGYTF. The CDR3, as DNA: TGTGCCAGCCGGGACAGGGGGCGGGATGGCTACACCTTC. The variable domain in full, with the rest retrieved from reference TRBV7-3 and TRBJ1-2, is GAGVSQTPSNKVTEKGKYVELRCDPISGHTALYWYRQSLGQGPEFLIYFQGTGAADDSGLPNDRFFAVRPEGSVSTLKIQRTERGDSAVYLCASRDRGRDGYTFGSGTRLTVV.

The sample holds a few counts of this clone. The rearrangement uses TRBV19 and TRBJ1-2; no reliable D call. CDR1 and CDR2 from the germline V gene are LNHDA and SQIVND (reference sequence). V lost 1 base to trimming and J lost 6 bases, with 6 bases between them. The length of the CDR3 is 12 residues. The CDR3 DNA follows: TGTGCCAGTAGTATAGGAGGAAATGGCTACACCTTC. Protein sequence: CASSIGGNGYTF.

The CDR3 DNA reads TGTGTCACGCCCGGGCAGGGAGGGTACGAGCAGTACTTC. It yields the protein CVTPGQGGYEQYF. This sequence joins TRBV5-6 and TRBJ2-7; 7 bases align to TRBD2. The germline V gene has CDR1 SGHDT and CDR2 YYEEEE. The CDR3 has 13 amino acids. Together with reference TRBV5-6 and TRBJ2-7, the CDR3 gives the full variable domain: DAGVTQSPTHLIKTRGQQVTLRCSPKSGHDTVSWYQQALGQGPQFIFQYYEEEERQRGNFPDRFSGHQFPNYSSELNVNALLLGDSALYLCVTPGQGGYEQYFGPGTRLTVT.

This clone was found once. The chain uses TRBV6-2 or TRBV6-3 and TRBJ2-1, with 8 bases matching TRBD2. V dropped 0 bases and J dropped 3; count of bases not matched to a gene: 4. Looked up from germline, CDR1 is MNHEY and CDR2 is SVGEGT. This CDR3 spans 16 amino acids. The CDR3 loop reads CASSYSGGGLYNEQFF. The CDR3 nucleotides read TGTGCCAGCAGTTACTCAGGCGGGGGGCTCTACAATGAGCAGTTCTTC.

The CDR3 is CASNPSETGGLGWYF. In DNA form, the CDR3 reads TGTGCCAGCAACCCATCAGAGACAGGGGGTTTAGGTTGGTACTTC. V and J are TRBV2 and TRBJ2-7; the match to TRBD1 covers 9 bases. Germline V gene data show CDR1 as SNHLY and CDR2 as FYNNEI. The CDR3 is 15 residues long. V lost 7 bases and J lost 12; bases outside the gene matches: 19.

The genes are TRBV27 and TRBJ1-4; 7 nucleotides agree with TRBD1. The CDR3 consists of 14 residues. Trimming cost V 3 bases and J 7 bases; bases outside gene matches: 5. Germline V gene lookup returns CDR1 MNHEY and CDR2 SMNVEV (reference sequence). Here the CDR3 DNA reads TGTGCCAGCAGTTTCAGGGGGTGGGGTGAAAAACTGTTTTTT. Translation gives CASSFRGWGEKLFF.

The chain combines TRBV9 with TRBJ2-3; 10 nucleotides agree with TRBD2. CDR1 is SGDLS, CDR2 YYNGEE, per germline. V was clipped by 0 bases and J by 5 bases; unmatched bases: 6. The CDR3 has 16 amino acids. CDR3 residues: CASSVADSGRIDTQYF. In DNA form, the CDR3 reads TGTGCCAGCAGCGTAGCGGATAGCGGGAGGATAGATACGCAGTATTTT.

This chain joins TRBV6-5 and TRBJ1-2; the D gene is possibly TRBD1 (5 bases). CDR3 length equals 14 residues. Per the germline V gene, CDR1 is MNHEY and CDR2 is SVGAGI. V dropped 10 bases and J dropped 7 bases, with 22 bases sitting between them. The CDR3 reads CATKPRGMSSGYTF. The DNA of the CDR3 is TGTGCCACAAAGCCTAGGGGAATGTCTAGTGGCTACACCTTC.

The chain uses TRBV5-4 and TRBJ1-2; 9 positions agree with TRBD1. J was trimmed by 2 bases and V by 0 bases; bases with no gene match: 5. This CDR3 region has 16 residues. Germline CDR1 SGHNT, CDR2 YYREEE (reference sequence). The CDR3 DNA reads TGTGCCAGCAGCTTGGCCAGGGACAGGGTAAACTATGGCTACACCTTC. Translated, it gives CASSLARDRVNYGYTF. Filled out from reference TRBV5-4 and TRBJ1-2, the complete variable domain reads ETGVTQSPTHLIKTRGQQVTLRCSSQSGHNTVSWYQQALGQGPQFIFQYYREEENGRGNFPPRFSGLQFPNYSSELNVNALELDDSALYLCASSLARDRVNYGYTFGSGTRLTVV.

The CDR3, as DNA: TGTGCCAGCAGCTTAGTGGCAGGGAATGGCTACACCTTC. This codes for CASSLVAGNGYTF. The chain is built from TRBV7-2 and TRBJ1-2, with D tentatively TRBD1 (5 bases). CDR3 length equals 13 residues. Trimming left V 1 base short and J 6 bases short, with 9 bases between. Germline V gives CDR1 SGHTA, CDR2 FQGNSA.

This chain uses TRBV29-1 with TRBJ1-2; the D gene is possibly TRBD1 (6 bases). Trimming stripped 3 bases from V and 4 bases from J, with 15 bases between. Looked up from germline, CDR1 is SQVTM and CDR2 is ANQGSEA. This CDR3 spans 14 amino acids. The CDR3 DNA reads TGCAGCGTTGACGCTAAGGACAGCCTCTATGGCTACACCTTC. As protein: CSVDAKDSLYGYTF.

This clone was picked up one time. The CDR3 loop is CASSLSVFYNEQFF. The CDR3 DNA is TGCGCCAGCAGCTTGTCTGTGTTTTACAATGAGCAGTTCTTC. The rearrangement joins TRBV5-1 to TRBJ2-1; D gene ambiguous. CDR3 length: 14 amino acids. CDR1 is SGHRS and CDR2 is YFSETQ in the germline V gene. The ends were cut back, 1 base at V and 4 bases at J, with 9 bases in the middle.

The rearrangement uses TRBV14 and TRBJ1-1; TRBD1 matches 9 bases. This CDR3 has 16 amino acids. The J segment lost 3 bases and the V segment lost 4 bases, leaving 9 bases of the junction unmatched. The germline V gene has CDR1 SGHDN and CDR2 FVKESK. CDR3 in DNA: TGTGCCAGCAGCCTACTCCGGGACAGGGTTTACACTGAAGCTTTCTTT. Encoded protein: CASSLLRDRVYTEAFF.

V is TRBV2 and J is TRBJ2-7; D is perhaps TRBD1 (5 bases). The V gene lost 6 bases and the J gene lost 2 bases, with 11 bases spanning the gap. Germline lookup yields CDR1 SNHLY and CDR2 FYNNEI. This CDR3 region has 13 residues. The CDR3 protein is CASRGDRTYEQYF. CDR3 DNA: TGTGCCAGCAGGGGCGACAGAACCTACGAGCAGTACTTC.

V and J are TRBV6-5 and TRBJ1-3, with unresolved D. Germline V gene lookup returns CDR1 MNHEY and CDR2 SVGAGI. Trimming cost V 7 bases and J 8 bases, with 21 bases left between them. The CDR3 has 15 residues. The CDR3 nucleotides read TGTGCCAGCACGTTGATGGCAGGTCTCGGGGACACCATATATTTT. Amino acid sequence: CASTLMAGLGDTIYF.

This clone was seen only a few times. The chain carries TRBV18 and TRBJ2-7, with 7 positions matching TRBD1. CDR1 and CDR2 (germline): KGHSH, LQKENI. The CDR3 length is 15 residues. Losses at the gene ends were 2 bases for V and 3 bases for J; bases not matched to a gene: 7. The CDR3 DNA reads as TGTGCCAGCTCACCATTAACAGGGGTGGACTACGAGCAGTACTTC. Encoded protein: CASSPLTGVDYEQYF. The full variable domain, with the rest looked up from reference TRBV18 and TRBJ2-7, is NAGVMQNPRHLVRRRGQEARLRCSPMKGHSHVYWYRQLPEEGLKFMVYLQKENIIDESGMPKERFSAEFPKEGPSILRIQQVVRGDSAAYFCASSPLTGVDYEQYFGPGTRLTVT.

The V and J genes are TRBV30 and TRBJ1-2, with TRBD1 identical over 8 bases. V gave up 3 bases and J gave up 2 bases; unmatched junction bases: 8. Germline assignment: CDR1 GTSNPN and CDR2 SVGIG (reference sequence). The CDR3 has 15 amino acids. CDR3 sequence (DNA): TGTGCCTGGAGGCGGGACAGGAATGAAAACTATGGCTACACCTTC. This translates into CAWRRDRNENYGYTF.

The rearrangement links TRBV14 to TRBJ1-5; TRBD1 is a possible D gene (5 bases). The CDR3 contains 20 residues. Germline-derived CDR1 and CDR2 are SGHDN and FVKESK. Trimming took 6 bases from V and 7 from J, leaving 34 bases between them. CDR3 sequence (DNA): TGTGCCAGCAGTAAAGGCGGGGACCTGACCAGGAATCTACAGTCCCAGCCCCAGCATTTT. Translated, it gives CASSKGGDLTRNLQSQPQHF.

This chain connects TRBV18 to TRBJ1-5; D is possibly TRBD1 (5 bases). Germline V gives CDR1 KGHSH, CDR2 LQKENI. V lost 4 bases to trimming and J lost 7 bases, with 17 bases between them. CDR3 length: 15 amino acids. The CDR3 DNA reads as TGTGCCAGCTCACTAATAACTCAGGGCCGGCAGCCCCAGCATTTT. It translates to CASSLITQGRQPQHF.

The chain recombines TRBV19 with TRBJ1-2, with TRBD1 matching over 10 bases. This CDR3 comprises 14 residues. From germline, CDR1 is LNHDA and CDR2 SQIVND (reference sequence). J gave up 8 bases and V 6 bases, and 9 bases lay outside the gene matches. The CDR3 region has the DNA TGTGCCAGTAGCACCTGGGACAGGGGTGGCGGCTACACCTTC. Its protein is CASSTWDRGGGYTF.

The rearrangement links TRBV7-2 to TRBJ2-7, with D maybe TRBD2 (5 bases). From germline, CDR1 is SGHTA and CDR2 FQGNSA. V gave up 1 base and J gave up 3 bases, with 13 bases separating them. The CDR3 extends over 15 amino acids. The CDR3 DNA reads TGTGCCAGCAGCTTAGTCGGTTCCGGGGACTACGAGCAGTACTTC. Its translation: CASSLVGSGDYEQYF.

This chain connects TRBV2 to TRBJ1-2, with TRBD1 identical over 9 bases. CDR1 SNHLY and CDR2 FYNNEI come from the germline V gene. V lost 5 bases and J lost 4; bases outside the gene matches: 11. This CDR3 comprises 16 residues. In nucleotides, the CDR3 is TGTGCCAGCAGTTCCGGGACAGGGCGTGGGGGCTATGGCTACACCTTC. Translated, it gives CASSSGTGRGGYGYTF. Full variable domain (missing parts from reference TRBV2 and TRBJ1-2): EPEVTQTPSHQVTQMGQEVILRCVPISNHLYFYWYRQILGQKVEFLVSFYNNEISEKSEIFDDQFSVERPDGSNFTLKIRSTKLEDSAMYFCASSSGTGRGGYGYTFGSGTRLTVV.

V and J are TRBV7-9 and TRBJ1-4; D ambiguous. V shed 5 bases and J shed 5 bases, with 15 bases lying between them. The CDR3 has 15 amino acids. The germline CDR1 and CDR2 sequences are SEHNR and FQNEAQ (reference sequence). Here the CDR3 reads CASSNRMSENEKLFF. In nucleotides, the CDR3 is TGTGCCAGCAGCAATCGTATGAGTGAGAATGAAAAACTGTTTTTT.

The rearrangement links TRBV5-1 to TRBJ1-1; a weak D match, TRBD1 (6 bases). Germline loops: CDR1 SGHRS, CDR2 YFSETQ. This CDR3 contains 17 residues. Trimming cost V 0 bases and J 0 bases, with 15 bases left between them. CDR3 bases: TGCGCCAGCAGCTTGGCGGGGACATTTGGGATGAACACTGAAGCTTTCTTT. Translation gives CASSLAGTFGMNTEAFF. Full variable domain (outside the CDR3, taken from reference TRBV5-1 and TRBJ1-1): KAGVTQTPRYLIKTRGQQVTLSCSPISGHRSVSWYQQTPGQGLQFLFEYFSETQRNKGNFPGRFSGRQFSNSRSEMNVSTLELGDSALYLCASSLAGTFGMNTEAFFGQGTRLTVV.

The CDR3 region has the DNA TGTGCCAGCAGCTCTAAGGCTCGGGATGAGCAGTTCTTC. Amino acids: CASSSKARDEQFF. The chain is built from TRBV5-4 and TRBJ2-1; D gene uncertain. Trimming took 3 bases from V and 8 from J, leaving 12 bases between them. The CDR3 runs 13 residues. Germline V gene sequence: CDR1 SGHNT, CDR2 YYREEE (reference sequence).

The J gene is TRBJ2-7, the V gene TRBV2, with TRBD1 matching over 8 bases. The CDR3 totals 13 residues. The V and J ends lost 4 bases and 3 bases, in that order; junction bases with no gene match: 2. Germline-derived CDR1 and CDR2 are SNHLY and FYNNEI. CDR3 bases: TGTGCCAGCAGTGGGACAGGGAGCTACGAGCAGTACTTC. Encoded protein: CASSGTGSYEQYF.

This chain uses TRBV7-9 with TRBJ1-2; unclear D gene. Deletions cut 3 bases from V and 2 bases from J, with 13 bases between. CDR1 and CDR2 (germline): SEHNR, FQNEAQ (reference sequence). The CDR3 runs to 15 residues. In DNA form, the CDR3 reads TGTGCCAGCAGCTTGACTGAGACCCTCAACTATGGCTACACCTTC. Its protein is CASSLTETLNYGYTF. Variable domain in full (rest from reference TRBV7-9 and TRBJ1-2): DTGVSQNPRHKITKRGQNVTFRCDPISEHNRLYWYRQTLGQGPEFLTYFQNEAQLEKSRLLSDRFSAERPKGSFSTLEIQRTEQGDSAMYLCASSLTETLNYGYTFGSGTRLTVV.